A selection of T cell receptor beta chains follows, all from one sample in a study of blood T cell repertoires in COVID-19. This table comes from immunoSEQ multiplex PCR, and its TCRdb copy is limited to in-frame clones, with some not included. The table records about 300,000 clones, approximately 88% of them present only once. The sequencing sample was made of peripheral blood. The origin of the receptors is a woman aged 25 to 39 who had recovered from COVID-19. CDR3s include the opening cysteine and the closing phenylalanine or tryptophan. The order of the fields is V gene, J gene, clone size, D gene, CDR3 DNA, CDR3 protein. D genes are given only for firm matches. Size values are once, few and many counts, or a class for expanded clones, and some rows have none.

TRBV7-2	TRBJ2-5	.	.	TGTGCCAGCAGCGTTAGGCTATTAGCAGAGACCCAGTACTTC	CASSVRLLAETQYF
TRBV7-8	TRBJ2-3	.	TRBD1	TGTGCCAGCAGCTCGGGACAGCTAAGGGGAGATACGCAGTATTTT	CASSSGQLRGDTQYF
TRBV19	TRBJ1-6	.	TRBD1	TGTGCCAGTAGTTCCCATGGGACAGGGGATAATTCACCCCTCCACTTT	CASSSHGTGDNSPLHF
TRBV5-1	TRBJ1-1	.	TRBD1	TGCGCCAGCAGCTTGGGGGGACAGGGGAGCACTGAAGCTTTCTTT	CASSLGGQGSTEAFF
TRBV25-1	TRBJ1-5	.	.	TGTGCCAGCAGTGAGCGGGGAGGTGGCAATCAGCCCCAGCATTTT	CASSERGGGNQPQHF
TRBV7-2	TRBJ2-3	.	TRBD2	TGTGCCAGCAGCTTAGGCCGACTAGCGGGGCGCACAGATACGCAGTATTTT	CASSLGRLAGRTDTQYF
TRBV27	TRBJ2-1	.	TRBD1	TGTGCCAGCAGTCCCGGACAGGGGTACAATGAGCAGTTCTTC	CASSPGQGYNEQFF
TRBV7-3	TRBJ1-6	.	.	TGTGCCAGCAGCCTTAAGAGGGGGTCACCCCTCCACTTT	CASSLKRGSPLHF
TRBV9	TRBJ2-1	.	TRBD2	TGTGCCAGCAGCGTAGTGGAAGGGACTAGCGGGGATGATGAGCAGTTCTTC	CASSVVEGTSGDDEQFF
TRBV7-9	TRBJ2-2	.	.	TGTGCCAGCAGCTTATGGGGGCCGGCGAACACCGGGGAGCTGTTTTTT	CASSLWGPANTGELFF
TRBV6-5	TRBJ1-1	.	.	TGTGCCAGCAGTCCAAACACTGAAGCTTTCTTT	CASSPNTEAFF
TRBV2	TRBJ1-5	once	TRBD1	TGTGCCAGCAGTACACTGACAGGGCTCAATCAGCCCCAGCATTTT	CASSTLTGLNQPQHF
TRBV4-3	TRBJ1-6	.	.	TGCGCCAGCAGCCAAGATTTATTTTCACCCCTCCACTTT	CASSQDLFSPLHF
TRBV13	TRBJ2-3	.	TRBD1	TGTGCCAGCAGCTTAAATAGACAGGGGGGCGCAGATACGCAGTATTTT	CASSLNRQGGADTQYF
TRBV7-2	TRBJ2-1	.	TRBD2	TGTGCCAGCAGCTTAGATCCCGGTGGGCGGGGGGACTACAATGAGCAGTTCTTC	CASSLDPGGRGDYNEQFF
TRBV5-1	TRBJ1-1	.	.	TGCGCCAGCAGCACGACGGGACAACGTCCGACTGAAGCTTTCTTT	CASSTTGQRPTEAFF
TRBV29-1	TRBJ2-7	.	TRBD1	TGCAGCGTCACACGGACAGGGGAGGTCAATCCGACCTACGAGCAGTACTTC	CSVTRTGEVNPTYEQYF
TRBV30	TRBJ2-5	.	TRBD1	TGTGCCTGGAGTGTACAGACAGGGGGATCTGAGACCCAGTACTTC	CAWSVQTGGSETQYF
TRBV5-4	TRBJ1-2	.	.	TGTGCCAGCAGCTTAAACCCGACACCGTATGGCTACACCTTC	CASSLNPTPYGYTF
TRBV24-1	TRBJ2-2	.	TRBD1	TGTGCCACCAGTGATCCCCGGGACAGTACCACCGGGGAGCTGTTTTTT	CATSDPRDSTTGELFF
TRBV6-6	TRBJ2-5	.	TRBD1	TGTGCCAGCAGTCCCCTCCCCGGGACAGGGACCAAGGAGACCCAGTACTTC	CASSPLPGTGTKETQYF
TRBV6-5	TRBJ2-7	.	.	TGTGCCAGCAGTTACTCGGGACAACAAGGCTACGAGCAGTACTTC	CASSYSGQQGYEQYF
TRBV20-1	TRBJ2-7	.	.	TGCAGTGCTAGTCAGGAGACCGGGAGAGCCTACGAGCAGTACTTC	CSASQETGRAYEQYF
TRBV27	TRBJ2-5	.	TRBD2	TGTGCCAGCAGTCCCTCAGCGGGGAGGAAGACCCAGTACTTC	CASSPSAGRKTQYF
TRBV5-1	TRBJ1-1	.	.	TGCGCCAGCAGCTTGGGGAATCACAGGGATAATGAAGCTTTCTTT	CASSLGNHRDNEAFF
TRBV24-1	TRBJ2-3	.	.	TGTGCCACCAGTGTCGCCGGAGATACGCAGTATTTT	CATSVAGDTQYF
TRBV18	TRBJ2-5	.	TRBD1	TGTGCCAGCTCACCACCCGGGACAGGTTTCCAAGAGACCCAGTACTTC	CASSPPGTGFQETQYF
TRBV27	TRBJ2-2	.	.	TGTGCCAGCAAACCGACAGGAGCGAACACCGGGGAGCTGTTTTTT	CASKPTGANTGELFF
TRBV19	TRBJ2-3	.	TRBD1	TGTGCCAGTAGGACGCCGAAGGGACAGGGGATCACAGATACGCAGTATTTT	CASRTPKGQGITDTQYF
TRBV19	TRBJ2-3	.	TRBD2	TGTGCCAGTAGTCCGTGGGGTAGCGGGGGAACAGATACGCAGTATTTT	CASSPWGSGGTDTQYF
TRBV5-1	TRBJ2-2	.	.	TGCGCCAGCAGCTTTTCCGGGGACAACGGGGAGCTGTTTTTT	CASSFSGDNGELFF
TRBV7-2	TRBJ1-1	.	TRBD1	TGTGCCAGCAGCTTAAGTCCGACAGGGGGCACTGAAGCTTTCTTT	CASSLSPTGGTEAFF
TRBV9	TRBJ1-5	.	TRBD1	TGTGCCAGCAGCCTAAAGACAGGGTTTGGTAGCAATCAGCCCCAGCATTTT	CASSLKTGFGSNQPQHF
TRBV10-3	TRBJ2-2	once	TRBD2	TGTGCCACCCAACCAGCGGGGGGATGGACCGGGGAGCTGTTTTTT	CATQPAGGWTGELFF
TRBV7-9	TRBJ2-7	.	TRBD2	TGTGCCAGCAGCTTACAACGGGGGGTCGCCGAGCAGTACTTC	CASSLQRGVAEQYF
TRBV7-2	TRBJ2-1	.	.	TGTGCCAGCAGCTTGGAGGGCCCGGCGTTTTACAATGAGCAGTTCTTC	CASSLEGPAFYNEQFF
TRBV5-6	TRBJ2-3	.	TRBD2	TGTGCCAGCAGCTTGGCTAGCGGGGTCGACGCGGGGACAGATACGCAGTATTTT	CASSLASGVDAGTDTQYF
TRBV5-1	TRBJ1-1	.	.	TGCGCCAGCAGACCGGCCCCAGAGCGGACTGAAGCTTTCTTT	CASRPAPERTEAFF
TRBV7-8	TRBJ2-3	.	TRBD1	TGTGCCAGCAGCACAGGGGCGACATATACGCAGTATTTT	CASSTGATYTQYF
TRBV27	TRBJ2-2	.	.	TGTGCCAGCAGTTTGTCCCCAGGGGAGGGAGATTACACCGGGGAACTGTTTTTT	CASSLSPGEGDYTGELFF
TRBV14	TRBJ2-7	few	TRBD1	TGTGCCAGCAGCCAACACCAGGGGGCCTTCTCCTACGAGCAGTACTTC	CASSQHQGAFSYEQYF
TRBV27	TRBJ2-5	.	.	TGTGCCAGCACTAATCCCCCAGAGACCCAGTACTTC	CASTNPPETQYF
TRBV29-1	TRBJ1-1	.	TRBD1	TGCAGCGTAATCAGGGGGACTGAAGCTTTCTTT	CSVIRGTEAFF
TRBV4-2	TRBJ1-2	.	TRBD1	TGTGCCAGCAGCCCAGAGACAGGGGGCGATAACTATGGCTACACCTTC	CASSPETGGDNYGYTF
TRBV10-3	TRBJ2-7	few	.	TGTGCCATCAGGACGGGGGAATCCTACGAGCAGTACTTC	CAIRTGESYEQYF
TRBV28	TRBJ1-2	.	TRBD1	TGTGCCAGCAGTTTACCCGGGACAGCCTATGGCTACACCTTC	CASSLPGTAYGYTF
TRBV19	TRBJ2-1	.	.	TGTGCCAGTACCCTTGGCTGGAGCTCCTACAATGAGCAGTTCTTC	CASTLGWSSYNEQFF
TRBV5-1	TRBJ2-2	.	.	TGCGCCAGCAGCTTGGCCCCTACCGGGGAGCTGTTTTTT	CASSLAPTGELFF
TRBV28	TRBJ2-7	.	.	TGTGCCAGCACCGAAACCCTGCGGGGAGCCTACGAGCAGTACTTC	CASTETLRGAYEQYF
TRBV28	TRBJ2-3	.	TRBD1	TGTGCCAGCAGTTCGGCAGCAGGGGGCGCGCATACGCAGTATTTT	CASSSAAGGAHTQYF
TRBV5-1	TRBJ1-1	.	.	TGCGCCAGCAGCTCAATAGGACAGTCAGACAGTGAAGCTTTCTTT	CASSSIGQSDSEAFF
TRBV6-6	TRBJ2-1	.	TRBD2	TGTGCCAGCAAGGTGAGGCTAGCGGGGGACCGGCAGTTCTTC	CASKVRLAGDRQFF
TRBV7-2	TRBJ1-3	.	.	TGTGCCAGCAACAAGGGGAGGGACACCATATATTTT	CASNKGRDTIYF